The T cell receptor (beta chain) under discussion was sequenced for a study of T cell responses to AZD1222 COVID-19 vaccine. Points from the study as a whole: The donor group comprised mostly white British people and more females; the analysis possibly underestimated clonal diversity.

V lost 3 bases and J lost 7; bases outside the gene matches: 7. The CDR3 has 16 amino acids. The germline V gene has CDR1 KGHSH and CDR2 LQKENI. Combined were second doses at about 4 or about 12 weeks. Assay: immunoSEQ multiplex PCR; the TCRdb copy retains only in-frame clones and omits some. The table lists 90,000 to 150,000 clones, around 84% of them singletons. Concerning this clone itself: Its antigen is not identified.

The genes are TRBV18 and TRBJ2-3; 13 nucleotides match TRBD2. The receptor comes from an adult who received the AZD1222 COVID-19 vaccine. This specimen consisted of peripheral blood, obtained 28 days after the second AZD1222 dose. The CDR3 region has the DNA TGTGCCAGCTCACCCACTAGCGGGGGGGCCTCGAATACGCAGTATTTT. Amino acids: CASSPTSGGASNTQYF.